A single T cell receptor beta chain is shown here with its context. The target antigen is unknown. The record originates from a study of T cell responses to AZD1222 COVID-19 vaccine. Study findings and constraints: Two doses of AZD1222 preceded a rise in Spike-specific TCR breadth and depth. Donors, mostly white British, included more females; clonal diversity was possibly underestimated.

V was clipped by 7 bases and J by 3 bases; unmatched bases: 8. The CDR3 is made up of 14 amino acids. From germline, CDR1 is MDHEN and CDR2 SYDVKM. Produced via immunoSEQ multiplex PCR; TCRdb's table is partial and in-frame only. The table shows approximately 96,000 clones, with around nine tenths occurring only once. Sequences were derived from peripheral blood, sampled 28 days after the second AZD1222 dose. This clonotype was sampled from an adult who received the AZD1222 COVID-19 vaccine. The chain couples TRBV28 to TRBJ1-2; TRBD1 matches at 7 bases. The chain's CDR3 is CASTPGGQDYGYTF. Written as DNA, the CDR3 is TGTGCCAGCACCCCAGGGGGGCAGGACTATGGCTACACCTTC.